This T cell receptor (beta chain) was obtained from a study of T cell responses to AZD1222 COVID-19 vaccine. CDR1 and CDR2 from the germline V gene are SGDLS and YYNGEE. The V end lost 4 bases, the J end lost 5 bases, and 18 bases lay between the germline ends. The CDR3 contains 16 residues. The protocol was immunoSEQ multiplex PCR, while the TCRdb copy is restricted to in-frame clones and leaves out a portion. This table has approximately 200,000 clones, around 92% appearing once. The receptor comes from an adult in good health. The chain is built from TRBV9 and TRBJ2-2, with D possibly being TRBD2 (5 bases). The material was peripheral blood, obtained on day 0 of AZD1222 vaccination. The CDR3 DNA sequence: TGTGCCAGCAGCTCCAGGCGGGCAAGTGGAACCGGGGAGCTGTTTTTT. It translates to CASSSRRASGTGELFF.